Listed below are T cell receptor beta chains from one sample, sequenced in a study of blood T cell repertoires in COVID-19. Generated by immunoSEQ multiplex PCR, the TCRdb table keeps only in-frame clones and is missing some. Of 70,000 or so clones in the sample, just over 85% were seen once. Sequenced: peripheral blood. All receptors derive from a man aged 25-45 years with acute or convalescent COVID-19. The CDR3 runs from the conserved cysteine through the conserved F or W. The order of the fields is CDR3 length, V gene, J gene, D gene, clone size, CDR3 protein, CDR3 DNA. D genes are given only for firm matches. A row's size may be missing; if present it is once, few, many or a size class.

14	TRBV2	TRBJ2-5	-	-	CASRADRSQETQYF	TGTGCCAGCAGAGCTGACAGGTCCCAAGAGACCCAGTACTTC
13	TRBV7-9	TRBJ1-2	-	-	CASSFTGSDGYTF	TGTGCCAGCAGCTTTACAGGGTCAGATGGCTACACCTTC
15	TRBV19	TRBJ2-1	TRBD2	once	CATTQRENIPNEQFF	TGTGCCACCACCCAGCGGGAAAATATACCCAATGAGCAGTTCTTC
12	TRBV21-1	TRBJ2-7	-	-	CASTPVDYEQYF	TGTGCCAGCACCCCCGTAGACTACGAGCAGTACTTC
13	TRBV5-1	TRBJ2-3	-	-	CASSLAFTDTQYF	TGCGCCAGCAGCTTAGCCTTTACAGATACGCAGTATTTT
14	TRBV2	TRBJ1-5	-	-	CASSGDYSNQPQHF	TGTGCCAGCAGTGGAGACTATAGCAATCAGCCCCAGCATTTT
18	TRBV10-3	TRBJ2-1	TRBD2	-	CAISESVGLAGGDNEQFF	TGTGCCATCAGTGAGTCGGTGGGACTAGCGGGGGGGGACAATGAGCAGTTCTTC
15	TRBV6-6	TRBJ1-5	TRBD1	-	CASSARGTVNQPQHF	TGTGCCAGCAGTGCGCGCGGGACAGTCAATCAGCCCCAGCATTTT
18	TRBV21-1	TRBJ2-6	-	once	CASSKTGELSSGANVLTF	TGTGCCAGCAGCAAGACAGGGGAGCTAAGCTCTGGGGCCAACGTCCTGACTTTC
16	TRBV5-1	TRBJ1-3	TRBD1	-	CASRVEGQGSGNTIYF	TGCGCCAGCAGGGTTGAGGGACAGGGCTCTGGAAACACCATATATTTT
15	TRBV19	TRBJ1-5	TRBD1	-	CASSIGRQGNQPQHF	TGTGCCAGTAGTATAGGCAGACAGGGAAATCAGCCCCAGCATTTT
13	TRBV6-1	TRBJ1-1	-	-	CASRPPGNTEAFF	TGTGCCAGCAGGCCCCCAGGGAACACTGAAGCTTTCTTT
15	TRBV6-5	TRBJ2-2	-	-	CASTRSTLNTGELFF	TGTGCCAGCACCCGTTCGACATTGAACACCGGGGAGCTGTTTTTT
16	TRBV3-1/TRBV3-2	TRBJ2-3	TRBD2	-	CASSQDLAGVTDTQYF	TGTGCCAGCAGCCAAGACCTAGCGGGAGTCACAGATACGCAGTATTTT
14	TRBV7-2	TRBJ2-2	TRBD1	-	CASSLATGAGELFF	TGTGCCAGCAGCTTAGCTACAGGGGCCGGGGAGCTGTTTTTT
16	TRBV18	TRBJ1-1	TRBD1	-	CASSPPTGGYLSEAFF	TGTGCCAGCTCACCACCGACAGGGGGATATTTGTCTGAAGCTTTCTTT
14	TRBV6-5	TRBJ2-7	-	-	CASSYETGPYEQYF	TGTGCCAGCAGTTATGAGACAGGACCCTACGAGCAGTACTTC
13	TRBV13	TRBJ2-3	-	-	CASSTPPEGTQYF	TGTGCCAGCAGTACTCCGCCGGAGGGTACGCAGTATTTT
16	TRBV30	TRBJ1-3	TRBD1	-	CAWSGYQGAAGNTIYF	TGTGCCTGGAGTGGATACCAGGGGGCGGCTGGAAACACCATATATTTT
15	TRBV30	TRBJ1-2	TRBD1	-	CAWSLLAGGIRGYTF	TGTGCCTGGAGTCTCCTGGCAGGGGGGATTCGTGGCTACACCTTC
14	TRBV3-1/TRBV3-2	TRBJ2-7	-	-	CASSPRFSSYEQYF	TGTGCCAGCAGCCCTCGATTCAGCTCCTACGAGCAGTACTTC
13	TRBV2	TRBJ2-5	-	-	CASRGGLAETQYF	TGTGCCAGCCGTGGGGGTCTAGCTGAGACCCAGTACTTC
16	TRBV5-4	TRBJ2-5	TRBD2	-	CASSSRDYLHEETQYF	TGTGCCAGCAGCAGCCGGGACTACCTCCACGAGGAGACCCAGTACTTC